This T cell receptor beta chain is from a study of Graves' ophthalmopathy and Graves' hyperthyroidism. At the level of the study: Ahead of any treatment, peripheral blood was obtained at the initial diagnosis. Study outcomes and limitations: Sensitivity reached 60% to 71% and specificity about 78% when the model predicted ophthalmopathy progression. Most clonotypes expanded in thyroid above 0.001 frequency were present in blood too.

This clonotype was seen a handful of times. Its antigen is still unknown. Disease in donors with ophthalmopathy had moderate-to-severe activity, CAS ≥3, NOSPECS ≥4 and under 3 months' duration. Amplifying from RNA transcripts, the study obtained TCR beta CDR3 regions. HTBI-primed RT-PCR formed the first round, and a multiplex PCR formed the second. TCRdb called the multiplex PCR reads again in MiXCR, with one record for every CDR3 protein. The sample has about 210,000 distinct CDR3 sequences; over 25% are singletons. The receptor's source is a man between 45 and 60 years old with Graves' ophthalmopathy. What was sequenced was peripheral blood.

The CDR3 region has the DNA TGTGCCAGCAGTTGGAGGCAGACCCAGCATTTT. Residues: CASSWRQTQHF. The rearrangement joins TRBV12-3 or TRBV12-4 to TRBJ1-5; D is unresolved. The CDR3 runs 11 residues. V was trimmed by 4 bases and J by 11 bases, leaving 9 bases between them.